The subject of this entry is one TCR beta chain. TCR sequencing used cDNA made by reverse transcription of extracted RNA. Data came from immunoSEQ multiplex PCR; TCRdb stores just in-frame clones and leaves some out. The sample shows over 100,000 clones, approximately 53% of them seen only once. This sample is drawn from a study of CD8+ T cells in alopecia areata. CDR1 MNHNY and CDR2 SVGAGI come from the germline V gene (reference sequence). V lost 2 bases to trimming and J lost 0 bases, with 1 base between them. The CDR3 spans 12 residues. Described treatment: oral pan-JAK inhibitor, 5-10 mg twice daily.

The rearrangement joins TRBV6-6 to TRBJ1-1; no reliable D call. The TCR comes from a human donor with alopecia areata. The input for sequencing was CD4+ T cells sorted from blood, taken at week 4, from a patient treated with tofacitinib. The CDR3 protein is CASSYMNTEAFF. CDR3 nucleotide sequence: TGTGCCAGCAGTTACATGAACACTGAAGCTTTCTTT.